A selection of T cell receptor beta chains follows, all from one sample in a study of cytomegalovirus exposure and HLA in healthy donors. Sequencing used immunoSEQ multiplex PCR; TCRdb keeps in-frame clones, though not all of them. The sample consists of 72,000 or so clones, about four fifths of them appearing once. The specimen was PBMCs. All receptors come from a young man in good health and CMV-seropositive. Each CDR3 is given with its conserved first and last residue. Fields, in order: J gene, V gene, D gene, clone size, CDR3 DNA, CDR3 protein. A D gene is named only where the DNA matches it firmly. Some rows have no size entry. The others give once, few or many, or a class for an expanded clone.

TRBJ2-2	TRBV25-1	TRBD1	once	TGTGCCAGCAGTGCGGGACAGGCCACCGGGGAGCTGTTTTTT	CASSAGQATGELFF
TRBJ1-1	TRBV11-2	.	.	TGTGCCAGCAGCTTAGTTGACAGAAACACTGAAGCTTTCTTT	CASSLVDRNTEAFF
TRBJ2-5	TRBV5-1	TRBD1	.	TGCGCCAGCAGCTTCACCGGGACAGGCGGAGAGACCCAGTACTTC	CASSFTGTGGETQYF
TRBJ1-1	TRBV4-1	.	.	TGCGCCAGCAGCCAGACAGGGAACACTGAAGCTTTCTTT	CASSQTGNTEAFF
TRBJ2-7	TRBV30	.	.	TGTGCCTGGAGTGTACGGGGGGCAGGCCAAAGCTCCTACGAGCAGTACTTC	CAWSVRGAGQSSYEQYF
TRBJ2-7	TRBV11-1	.	.	TGTGCCAGCAGCTTCAGTGGACAAGGGGGCGAGCAGTACTTC	CASSFSGQGGEQYF
TRBJ2-1	TRBV5-6	.	.	TGTGCCAGCAGCGGAGCGGGCAATGAGCAGTTCTTC	CASSGAGNEQFF
TRBJ2-1	TRBV9	.	once	TGTGCCAGCAGCGTGACCCCGCCGGGTGAGCAGTTCTTC	CASSVTPPGEQFF
TRBJ1-5	TRBV30	.	once	TGTGCCTGGAGTCCCACAGGGCTGGGACAGCCCCAGCATTTT	CAWSPTGLGQPQHF
TRBJ2-7	TRBV6-1	.	.	TGTGCCAGCAGTGAAGGGGCCCTGGGGCAGTACTTC	CASSEGALGQYF
TRBJ2-5	TRBV18	TRBD2	.	TGTGCCAGCTCACCTGCGGCGGGAGTAAGTGAGACCCAGTACTTC	CASSPAAGVSETQYF
TRBJ1-5	TRBV10-3	TRBD1	few	TGTGCCATCAGCGATACAGGGGATCAGCCCCAGCATTTT	CAISDTGDQPQHF
TRBJ1-4	TRBV20-1	TRBD1	.	TGCAGTGTGGACAGGCTTGAAAAACTGTTTTTT	CSVDRLEKLFF
TRBJ2-1	TRBV7-2	.	few	TGTGCCAGCAGCTTAGACCCGGCGGGCAATGAGCAGTTCTTC	CASSLDPAGNEQFF
TRBJ2-7	TRBV5-6	.	.	TGTGCCAGCAGCTTGGCATTCTACGAGCAGTACTTC	CASSLAFYEQYF
TRBJ1-3	TRBV28	.	few	TGTGCCAGCAGTACTCTGGAGGGGGGGAGAAACACCATATATTTT	CASSTLEGGRNTIYF
TRBJ2-5	TRBV5-6	.	once	TGTGCCAGCAGCTTGCTAACCGGGTGGGAGACCCAGTACTTC	CASSLLTGWETQYF
TRBJ1-3	TRBV29-1	.	.	TGCAGCGTTGGGACGCCGAGGGACACCATATATTTT	CSVGTPRDTIYF
TRBJ2-2	TRBV9	TRBD2	.	TGTGCCTCGACTCTAGCGGAGAACACCGGGGAGCTGTTTTTT	CASTLAENTGELFF
TRBJ2-7	TRBV29-1	TRBD1	.	TGCAGCGCCACCCTCGGGACAGGGAGCTCCTACGAGCAGTACTTC	CSATLGTGSSYEQYF
TRBJ1-4	TRBV29-1	.	.	TGCAGCGTTGGGGGGCGGGAAAAACTGTTTTTT	CSVGGREKLFF
TRBJ2-1	TRBV6-4	TRBD2	.	TGTGCCAGCAGTGACCGCGCTAGCGGGAGTCATGAGCAGTTCTTC	CASSDRASGSHEQFF
TRBJ2-7	TRBV9	.	.	TGTGCCAGCAGCGTAGACGGGGATGCGGCGTACGAGCAGTACTTC	CASSVDGDAAYEQYF
TRBJ2-3	TRBV13	TRBD1	.	TGTGCCAGCAGCCAGGGGGCGCGAGGCACAGATACGCAGTATTTT	CASSQGARGTDTQYF
TRBJ2-5	TRBV2	.	.	TGTGCCAGCAGTGAAGCCGGGGAGACCCAGTACTTC	CASSEAGETQYF
TRBJ1-2	TRBV10-3	.	.	TGTGCCATCAGCCCCAGGGGAGATGGCTACACCTTC	CAISPRGDGYTF
TRBJ1-4	TRBV15	TRBD1	few	TGTGCCACCAGCAGAAATGGGGACAGGGGTGAAAAACTGTTTTTT	CATSRNGDRGEKLFF
TRBJ2-7	TRBV5-6	.	.	TGTGCCAGCAGCTTTGGAGGGGGCAACGAGCAGTACTTC	CASSFGGGNEQYF
TRBJ2-7	TRBV2	.	.	TGTGCCAGCAGTGAGCCGACAGGCTACTCCTACGAGCAGTACTTC	CASSEPTGYSYEQYF
TRBJ1-1	TRBV30	.	.	TGTGCCTGGAGTGTGAGTCAGGGGCGGCCGAACACTGAAGCTTTCTTT	CAWSVSQGRPNTEAFF
TRBJ2-5	TRBV7-9	TRBD2	.	TGTGCCAGCAGCCCCCGGACTAGCGGGAGTAAAGAGACCCAGTACTTC	CASSPRTSGSKETQYF
TRBJ2-6	TRBV5-6	TRBD1	once	TGTGCCAGCAGCTACTTGACAGGGGCTGGGGCCAACGTCCTGACTTTC	CASSYLTGAGANVLTF
TRBJ1-5	TRBV30	TRBD1	.	TGTGCCTGGAGTCGGGACAGGGAGACGAGGAGCAATCAGCCCCAGCATTTT	CAWSRDRETRSNQPQHF
TRBJ2-1	TRBV20-1	.	few	TGCAGTGCTACCGGGAATGAGCAGTTCTTC	CSATGNEQFF
TRBJ1-2	TRBV30	.	.	TGTGCCTGGAGTGCCGGAGACTATGGCTACACCTTC	CAWSAGDYGYTF
TRBJ2-7	TRBV10-2	.	.	TGCGCCAGCGGCTCGGGGACTCCCTACTACGAGCAGTACTTC	CASGSGTPYYEQYF
TRBJ1-1	TRBV7-2	.	.	TGTGCCAGCAGCCCCCCAGGGACACAGAACACTGAAGCTTTCTTT	CASSPPGTQNTEAFF
TRBJ2-7	TRBV10-3	.	.	TGTGCCATCAGTGAGTCCGTTGGGAGCTCCTACGAGCAGTACTTC	CAISESVGSSYEQYF
TRBJ2-5	TRBV7-8	.	.	TGTGCCAGCAGCTTATCGGGATCTGGGGAGACCCAGTACTTC	CASSLSGSGETQYF
TRBJ2-5	TRBV10-3	TRBD2	.	TGTGCCATCGGTGAGCGGGGACTCTACCAAGAGACCCAGTACTTC	CAIGERGLYQETQYF
TRBJ1-2	TRBV4-1	TRBD1	.	TGCGCCAGCAGCCAAGATAGTAACAGGGGGATCGGCTACACCTTC	CASSQDSNRGIGYTF
TRBJ2-2	TRBV13	.	few	TGTGCCAGCAGCATCATCACCGGGGAGCTGTTTTTT	CASSIITGELFF
TRBJ2-1	TRBV6-1	.	.	TGTGCCAGCCTACAGGGTGACCACAATGAGCAGTTCTTC	CASLQGDHNEQFF
TRBJ2-7	TRBV6-1	.	.	TGTGCCAGCATGCATCCGCAGGGGATAGTCTACGAGCAGTACTTC	CASMHPQGIVYEQYF
TRBJ2-5	TRBV7-8	.	.	TGTGCCAGCAGCGCCACCCGAGGGACCCAGTACTTC	CASSATRGTQYF
TRBJ2-7	TRBV7-2	.	.	TGTGCCAGCAGCTTAGCATCGGGAGTGGGATACGAGCAGTACTTC	CASSLASGVGYEQYF
TRBJ2-1	TRBV7-7	.	.	TGTGCTAGCAGCCCTAGGGGGGGGGTTAATGAGCAGTTCTTC	CASSPRGGVNEQFF
TRBJ2-2	TRBV5-4	.	.	TGTGCCAGCAGTGAGGACAGCTCCGGGGAGCTGTTTTTT	CASSEDSSGELFF
TRBJ1-2	TRBV4-1	.	.	TGCGCCAGCAGCCAAATGGGCGTCTATGGCTACACCTTC	CASSQMGVYGYTF
TRBJ2-2	TRBV6-5	.	few	TGTGCCAGCAGTTACTCGGGAGGGGGGCCCGGGGAGCTGTTTTTT	CASSYSGGGPGELFF
TRBJ1-2	TRBV29-1	.	.	TGCAGCGTTGGTCCGAGACAGGCCCTTAACTATGGCTACACCTTC	CSVGPRQALNYGYTF